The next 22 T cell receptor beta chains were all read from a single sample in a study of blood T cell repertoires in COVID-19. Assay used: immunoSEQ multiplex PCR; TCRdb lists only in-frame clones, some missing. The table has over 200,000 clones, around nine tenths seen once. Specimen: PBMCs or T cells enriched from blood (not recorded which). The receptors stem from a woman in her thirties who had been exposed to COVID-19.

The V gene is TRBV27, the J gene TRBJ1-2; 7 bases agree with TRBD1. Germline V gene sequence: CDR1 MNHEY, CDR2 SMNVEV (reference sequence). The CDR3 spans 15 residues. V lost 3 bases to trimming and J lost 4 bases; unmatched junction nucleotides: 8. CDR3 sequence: CASSFREGGVYGYTF. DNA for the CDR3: TGTGCCAGCAGTTTCCGGGAAGGGGGCGTCTATGGCTACACCTTC.

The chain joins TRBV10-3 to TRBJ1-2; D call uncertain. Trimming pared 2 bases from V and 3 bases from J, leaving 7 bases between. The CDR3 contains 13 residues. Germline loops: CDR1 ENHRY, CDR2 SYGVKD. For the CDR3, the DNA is TGTGCCATCAGTGAGGAGAGTTACTATGGCTACACCTTC. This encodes CAISEESYYGYTF.

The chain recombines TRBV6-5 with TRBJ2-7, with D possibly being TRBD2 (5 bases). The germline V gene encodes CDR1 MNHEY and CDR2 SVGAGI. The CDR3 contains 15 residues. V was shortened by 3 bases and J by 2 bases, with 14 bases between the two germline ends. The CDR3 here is CASSYQRTETYEQYF. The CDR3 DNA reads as TGTGCCAGCAGTTATCAGCGGACCGAGACCTACGAGCAGTACTTC.

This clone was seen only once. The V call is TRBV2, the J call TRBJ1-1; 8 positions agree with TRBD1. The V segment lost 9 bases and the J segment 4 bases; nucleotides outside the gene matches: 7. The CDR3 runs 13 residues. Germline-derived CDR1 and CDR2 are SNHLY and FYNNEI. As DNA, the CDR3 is TGTGCCAGGTCGACAGGGGTAAGCACTGAAGCTTTCTTT. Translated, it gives CARSTGVSTEAFF.

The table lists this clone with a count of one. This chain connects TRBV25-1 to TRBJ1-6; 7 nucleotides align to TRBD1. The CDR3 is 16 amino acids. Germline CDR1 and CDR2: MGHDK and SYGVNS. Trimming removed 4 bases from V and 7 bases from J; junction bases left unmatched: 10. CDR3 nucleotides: TGTGCCAGCAGTGTGACAGGGCCGATGGGGAATTCACCCCTCCACTTT. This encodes CASSVTGPMGNSPLHF. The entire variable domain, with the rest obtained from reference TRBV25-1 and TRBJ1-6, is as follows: EADIYQTPRYLVIGTGKKITLECSQTMGHDKMYWYQQDPGMELHLIHYSYGVNSTEKGDLSSESTVSRIRTEHFPLTLESARPSHTSQYLCASSVTGPMGNSPLHFGNGTRLTVT.

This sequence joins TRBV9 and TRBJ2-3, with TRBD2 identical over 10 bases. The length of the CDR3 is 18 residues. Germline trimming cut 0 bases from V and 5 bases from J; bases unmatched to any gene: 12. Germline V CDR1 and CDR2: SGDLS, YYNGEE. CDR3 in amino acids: CASSVAWNLAGVLDTQYF. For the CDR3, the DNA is TGTGCCAGCAGCGTAGCCTGGAATCTAGCGGGAGTTTTAGATACGCAGTATTTT. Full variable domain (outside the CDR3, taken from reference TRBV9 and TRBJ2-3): DSGVTQTPKHLITATGQRVTLRCSPRSGDLSVYWYQQSLDQGLQFLIQYYNGEERAKGNILERFSAQQFPDLHSELNLSSLELGDSALYFCASSVAWNLAGVLDTQYFGPGTRLTVL.

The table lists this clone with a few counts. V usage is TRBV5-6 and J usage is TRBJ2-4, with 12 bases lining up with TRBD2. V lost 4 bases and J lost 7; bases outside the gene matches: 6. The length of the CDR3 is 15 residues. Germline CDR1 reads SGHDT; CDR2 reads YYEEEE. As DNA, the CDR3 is TGTGCCAGCAGCCTAGCGGGAGGGCCGAGGAACATTCAGTACTTC. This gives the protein CASSLAGGPRNIQYF.

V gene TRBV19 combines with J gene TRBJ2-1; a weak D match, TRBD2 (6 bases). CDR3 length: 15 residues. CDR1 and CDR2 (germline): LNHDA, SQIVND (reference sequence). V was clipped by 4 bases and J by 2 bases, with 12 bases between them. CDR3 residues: CASSKNGGTYNEQFF. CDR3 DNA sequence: TGTGCCAGTAGTAAGAATGGGGGGACCTACAATGAGCAGTTCTTC. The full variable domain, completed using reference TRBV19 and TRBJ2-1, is DGGITQSPKYLFRKEGQNVTLSCEQNLNHDAMYWYRQDPGQGLRLIYYSQIVNDFQKGDIAEGYSVSREKKESFPLTVTSAQKNPTAFYLCASSKNGGTYNEQFFGPGTRLTVL.

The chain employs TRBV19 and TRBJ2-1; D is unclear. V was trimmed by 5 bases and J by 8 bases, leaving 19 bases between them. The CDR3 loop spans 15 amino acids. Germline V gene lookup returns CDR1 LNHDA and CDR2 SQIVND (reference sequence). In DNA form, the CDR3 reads TGTGCCAGTAGTCCCACCCCCCGGAGTATGGATGAGCAGTTCTTC. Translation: CASSPTPRSMDEQFF.

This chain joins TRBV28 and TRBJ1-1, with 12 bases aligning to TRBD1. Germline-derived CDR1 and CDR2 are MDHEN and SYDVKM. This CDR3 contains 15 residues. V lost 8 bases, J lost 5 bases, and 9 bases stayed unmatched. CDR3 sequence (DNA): TGTGCCAGCCGCTCGGGACAGGGGGCGCGAACTGAAGCTTTCTTT. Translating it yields CASRSGQGARTEAFF.

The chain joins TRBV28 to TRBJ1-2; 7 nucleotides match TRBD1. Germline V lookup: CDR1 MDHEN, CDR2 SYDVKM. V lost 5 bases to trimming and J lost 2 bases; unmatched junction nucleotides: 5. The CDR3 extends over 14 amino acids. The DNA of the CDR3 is TGTGCCAGCAGTCTAGGGGGCACGAACTATGGCTACACCTTC. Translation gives CASSLGGTNYGYTF.

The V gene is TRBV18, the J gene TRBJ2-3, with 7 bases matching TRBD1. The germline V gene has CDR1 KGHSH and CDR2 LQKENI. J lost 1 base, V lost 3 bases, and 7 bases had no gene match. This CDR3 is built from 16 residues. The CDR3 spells CASSPRQGWGTDTQYF. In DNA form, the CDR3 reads TGTGCCAGCTCACCGCGACAGGGATGGGGCACAGATACGCAGTATTTT. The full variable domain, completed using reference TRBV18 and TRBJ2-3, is NAGVMQNPRHLVRRRGQEARLRCSPMKGHSHVYWYRQLPEEGLKFMVYLQKENIIDESGMPKERFSAEFPKEGPSILRIQQVVRGDSAAYFCASSPRQGWGTDTQYFGPGTRLTVL.

The CDR3 region has the DNA TGTGCCAGCAGAATGACAGGGGCCGATGAAAAACTGTTTTTT. Translating it yields CASRMTGADEKLFF. J is TRBJ1-4 and V is TRBV5-4; 8 bases align to TRBD1. CDR1 and CDR2 from the germline V gene are SGHNT and YYREEE (reference sequence). With V trimmed by 5 bases and J by 6 bases, 6 bases remained unmatched. The CDR3 is 14 residues long.

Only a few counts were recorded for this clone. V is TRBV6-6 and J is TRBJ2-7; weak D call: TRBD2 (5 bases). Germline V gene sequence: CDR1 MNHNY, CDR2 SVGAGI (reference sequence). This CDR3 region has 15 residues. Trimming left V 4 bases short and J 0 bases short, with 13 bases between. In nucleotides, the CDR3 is TGTGCCAGCAGTTCCGCGGGTACCAACTCCTACGAGCAGTACTTC. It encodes CASSSAGTNSYEQYF.

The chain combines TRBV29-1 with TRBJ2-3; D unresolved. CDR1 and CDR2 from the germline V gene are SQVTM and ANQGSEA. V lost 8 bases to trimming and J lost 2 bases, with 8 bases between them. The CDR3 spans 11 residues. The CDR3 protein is CSIRHTDTQYF. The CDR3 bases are TGCAGCATCCGACACACAGATACGCAGTATTTT.

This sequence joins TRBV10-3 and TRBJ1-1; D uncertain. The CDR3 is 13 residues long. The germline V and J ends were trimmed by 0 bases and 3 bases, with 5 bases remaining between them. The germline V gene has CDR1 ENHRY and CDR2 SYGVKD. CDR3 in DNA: TGTGCCATCAGTGAGTCTCCGGACACTGAAGCTTTCTTT. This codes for CAISESPDTEAFF.

The CDR3 reads CATSGPSGRAPDTQYF. Here the CDR3 DNA reads TGTGCCACCAGCGGCCCTAGCGGGAGGGCCCCAGATACGCAGTATTTT. J is TRBJ2-3 and V is TRBV15; 12 bases line up with TRBD2. This CDR3 has 16 amino acids. Per germline, CDR1 LNHNV and CDR2 YYDKDF (reference sequence). The V and J ends lost 5 bases and 4 bases, in that order; junction bases with no gene match: 7. Full variable domain (rest looked up from reference TRBV15 and TRBJ2-3): DAMVIQNPRYQVTQFGKPVTLSCSQTLNHNVMYWYQQKSSQAPKLLFHYYDKDFNNEADTPDNFQSRRPNTSFCFLDIRSPGLGDTAMYLCATSGPSGRAPDTQYFGPGTRLTVL.

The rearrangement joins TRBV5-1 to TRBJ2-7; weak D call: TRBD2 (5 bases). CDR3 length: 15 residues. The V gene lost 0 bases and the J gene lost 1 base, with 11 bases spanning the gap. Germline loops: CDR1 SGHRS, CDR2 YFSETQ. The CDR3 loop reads CASSLDPGISYEQYF. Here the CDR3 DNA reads TGCGCCAGCAGCTTGGACCCCGGGATTTCCTACGAGCAGTACTTC.

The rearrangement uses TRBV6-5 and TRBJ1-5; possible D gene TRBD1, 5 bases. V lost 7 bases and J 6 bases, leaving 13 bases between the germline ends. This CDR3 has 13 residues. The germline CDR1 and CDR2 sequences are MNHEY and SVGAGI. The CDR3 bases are TGTGCCAGCACCAGGGCACCGGGTCAGCCCCAGCATTTT. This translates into CASTRAPGQPQHF.

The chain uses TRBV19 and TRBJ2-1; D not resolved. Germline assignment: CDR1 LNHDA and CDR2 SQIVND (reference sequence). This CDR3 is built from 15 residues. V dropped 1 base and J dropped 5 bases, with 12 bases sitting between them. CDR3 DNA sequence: TGTGCCAGTAGTATAGGTATCTCAGGCGACAATGAGCAGTTCTTC. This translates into CASSIGISGDNEQFF.

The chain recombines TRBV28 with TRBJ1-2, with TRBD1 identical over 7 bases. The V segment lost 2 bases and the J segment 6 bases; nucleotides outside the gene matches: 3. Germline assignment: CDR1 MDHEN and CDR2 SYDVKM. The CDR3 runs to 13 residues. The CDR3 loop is CASSLRQGDGYTF. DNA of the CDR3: TGTGCCAGCAGTTTACGACAGGGTGATGGCTACACCTTC.

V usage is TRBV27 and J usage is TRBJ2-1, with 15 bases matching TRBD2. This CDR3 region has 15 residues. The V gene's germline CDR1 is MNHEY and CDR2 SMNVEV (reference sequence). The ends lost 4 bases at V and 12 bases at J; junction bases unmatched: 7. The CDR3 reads CASSSRTSGRAVQFF. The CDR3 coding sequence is TGTGCCAGCAGTTCCCGGACTAGCGGGAGGGCCGTGCAGTTCTTC.